What follows is one TCR beta chain and its context. The CDR3 is 17 residues long. Trimming pared 3 bases from V and 0 bases from J, leaving 19 bases between. Germline loops: CDR1 GTSNPN, CDR2 SVGIG (reference sequence). The sample is drawn from a study of blood T cell repertoires in COVID-19. Assay: immunoSEQ multiplex PCR; the TCRdb copy retains only in-frame clones and omits some. The sample holds about 480,000 clones, approximately 90% seen once. Enrolled through a virtual design, the participants were between roughly 18 and 90 years of age and came from some 25 US areas. This TCR was recovered from a woman in her fifties or sixties who had recovered from COVID-19. The sample consisted of PBMCs or T cells enriched from blood (not recorded which). V is TRBV30 and J is TRBJ2-3; D call uncertain. CDR3 protein: CAWSFRETSPSTDTQYF. CDR3 in DNA: TGTGCCTGGAGCTTCCGAGAGACATCACCTAGCACAGATACGCAGTATTTT.